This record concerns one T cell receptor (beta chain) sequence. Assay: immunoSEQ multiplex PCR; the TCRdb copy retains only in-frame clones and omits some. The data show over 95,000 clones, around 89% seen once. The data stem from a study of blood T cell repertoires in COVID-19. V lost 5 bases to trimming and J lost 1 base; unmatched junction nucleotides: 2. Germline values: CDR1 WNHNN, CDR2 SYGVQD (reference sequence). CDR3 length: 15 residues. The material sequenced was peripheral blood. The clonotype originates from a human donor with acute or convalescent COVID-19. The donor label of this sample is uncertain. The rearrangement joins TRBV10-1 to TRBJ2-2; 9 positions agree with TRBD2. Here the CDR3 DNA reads TGCGCCAGCAGTACGCGGGAGGGGAACACCGGGGAGCTGTTTTTT. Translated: CASSTREGNTGELFF.